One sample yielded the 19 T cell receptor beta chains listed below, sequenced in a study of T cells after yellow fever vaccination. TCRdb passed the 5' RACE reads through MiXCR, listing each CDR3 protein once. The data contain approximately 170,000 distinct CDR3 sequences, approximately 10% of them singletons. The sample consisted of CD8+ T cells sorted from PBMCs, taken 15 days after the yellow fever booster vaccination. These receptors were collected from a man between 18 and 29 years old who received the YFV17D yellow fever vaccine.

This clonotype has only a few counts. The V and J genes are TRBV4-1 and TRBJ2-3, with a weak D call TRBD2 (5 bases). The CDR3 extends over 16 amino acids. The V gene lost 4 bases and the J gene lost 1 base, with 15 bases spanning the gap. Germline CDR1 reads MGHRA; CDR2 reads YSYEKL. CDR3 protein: CASSPIPDGGTDTQYF. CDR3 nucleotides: TGCGCCAGCAGCCCCATCCCGGACGGGGGCACAGATACGCAGTATTTT.

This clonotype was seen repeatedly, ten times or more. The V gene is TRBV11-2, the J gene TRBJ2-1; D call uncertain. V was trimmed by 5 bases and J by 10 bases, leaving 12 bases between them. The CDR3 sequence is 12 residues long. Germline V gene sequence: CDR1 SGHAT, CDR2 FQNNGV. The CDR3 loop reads CASSGENLEQFF. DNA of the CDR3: TGTGCCAGCAGCGGAGAAAATTTAGAGCAGTTCTTC.

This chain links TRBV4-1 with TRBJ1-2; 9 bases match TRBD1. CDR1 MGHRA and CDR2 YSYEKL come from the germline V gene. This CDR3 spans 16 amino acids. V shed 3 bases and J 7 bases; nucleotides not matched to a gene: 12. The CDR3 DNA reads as TGCGCCAGCAGCCAGATCCTCACGGACAGGGGACTTGGCTACACCTTC. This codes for CASSQILTDRGLGYTF.

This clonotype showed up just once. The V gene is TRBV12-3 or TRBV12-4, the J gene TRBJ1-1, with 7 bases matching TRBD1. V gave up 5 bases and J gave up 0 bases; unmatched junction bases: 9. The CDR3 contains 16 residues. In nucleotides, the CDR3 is TGTGCCAGCAGTACCCTAACAGGGGAGCTGAACACTGAAGCTTTCTTT. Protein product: CASSTLTGELNTEAFF.

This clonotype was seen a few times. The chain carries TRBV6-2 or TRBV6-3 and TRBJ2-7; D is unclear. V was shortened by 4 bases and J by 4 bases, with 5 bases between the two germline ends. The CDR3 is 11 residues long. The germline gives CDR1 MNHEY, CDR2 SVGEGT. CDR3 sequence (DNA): TGTGCCAGCAGTTTCGGGTACGAGCAGTACGTC. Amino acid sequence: CASSFGYEQYV.

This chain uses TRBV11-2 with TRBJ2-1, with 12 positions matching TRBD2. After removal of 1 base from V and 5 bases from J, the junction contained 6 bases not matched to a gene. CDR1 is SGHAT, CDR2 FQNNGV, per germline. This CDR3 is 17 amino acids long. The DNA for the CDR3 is TGTGCCAGCAGCTTAGTCCCAGCTAGCGGGGGGGACAATGAGCAGTTCTTC. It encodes CASSLVPASGGDNEQFF.

In DNA form, the CDR3 reads TGCGCCAGCATGGGACTGAGGAACACTGAAGCTTTCTTT. This translates into CASMGLRNTEAFF. This chain links TRBV5-1 with TRBJ1-1, with a tentative D call TRBD1 (5 bases). The germline V and J ends were trimmed by 6 bases and 1 base, with 10 bases remaining between them. The germline V gene encodes CDR1 SGHRS and CDR2 YFSETQ. The CDR3 is made up of 13 amino acids.

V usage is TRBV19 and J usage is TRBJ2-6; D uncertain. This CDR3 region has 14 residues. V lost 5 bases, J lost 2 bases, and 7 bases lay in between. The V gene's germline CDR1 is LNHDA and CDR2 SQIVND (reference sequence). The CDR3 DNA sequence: TGTGCCAGTAGTCACACTCCTGGGGCCAACGTCCTGACTTTC. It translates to CASSHTPGANVLTF.

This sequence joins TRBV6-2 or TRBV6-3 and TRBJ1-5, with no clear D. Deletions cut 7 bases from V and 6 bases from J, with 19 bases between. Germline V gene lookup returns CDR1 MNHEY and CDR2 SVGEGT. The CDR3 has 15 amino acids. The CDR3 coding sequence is TGTGCCAGCACCCCGAGACCTGCGATCACTCAGCCCCAGCATTTT. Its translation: CASTPRPAITQPQHF.

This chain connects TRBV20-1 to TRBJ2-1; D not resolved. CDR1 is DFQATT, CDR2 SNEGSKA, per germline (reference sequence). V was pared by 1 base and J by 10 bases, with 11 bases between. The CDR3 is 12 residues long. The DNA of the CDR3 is TGCAGTGCTAGAGGAAACCGGTGGGAGCAGTTCTTC. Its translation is CSARGNRWEQFF.

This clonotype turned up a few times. In nucleotides, the CDR3 is TGTGCCATCAGTGAGGAATACAATGAGCAGTTCTTC. Amino acid sequence: CAISEEYNEQFF. The chain links TRBV10-3 to TRBJ2-1; D remains unclear. V was pared by 2 bases and J by 4 bases, with 3 bases between. There are 12 residues in the CDR3. CDR1 is ENHRY and CDR2 is SYGVKD in the germline V gene.

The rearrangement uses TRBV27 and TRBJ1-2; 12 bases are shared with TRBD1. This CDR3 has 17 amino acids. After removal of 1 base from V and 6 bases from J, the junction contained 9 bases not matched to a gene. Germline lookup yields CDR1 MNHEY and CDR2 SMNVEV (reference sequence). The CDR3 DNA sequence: TGTGCCAGCAGTTTATTGGGACAGGGGGCGAGGTCCGATGGCTACACCTTC. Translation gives CASSLLGQGARSDGYTF.

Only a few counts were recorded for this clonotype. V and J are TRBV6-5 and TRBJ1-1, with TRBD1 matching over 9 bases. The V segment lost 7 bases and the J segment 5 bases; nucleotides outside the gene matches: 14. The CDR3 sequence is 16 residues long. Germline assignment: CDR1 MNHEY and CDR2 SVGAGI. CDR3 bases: TGTGCCAGCACCCAGGAACAGGGGGCTGTCGGGACTGAAGCTTTCTTT. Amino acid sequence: CASTQEQGAVGTEAFF.

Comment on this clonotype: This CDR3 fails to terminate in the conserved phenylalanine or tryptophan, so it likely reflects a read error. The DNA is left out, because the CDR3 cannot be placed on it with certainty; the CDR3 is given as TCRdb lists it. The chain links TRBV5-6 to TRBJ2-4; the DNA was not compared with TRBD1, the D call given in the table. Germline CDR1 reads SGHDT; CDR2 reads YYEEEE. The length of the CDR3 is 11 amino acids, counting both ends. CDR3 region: CASSATGRGGR.

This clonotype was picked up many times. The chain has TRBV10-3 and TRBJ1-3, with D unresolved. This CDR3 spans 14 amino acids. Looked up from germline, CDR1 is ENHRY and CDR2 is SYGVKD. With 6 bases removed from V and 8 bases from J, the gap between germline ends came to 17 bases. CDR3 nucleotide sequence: TGTGCCATCAGCGAAGGTGCTACGCTGGACACCATATATTTT. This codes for CAISEGATLDTIYF.

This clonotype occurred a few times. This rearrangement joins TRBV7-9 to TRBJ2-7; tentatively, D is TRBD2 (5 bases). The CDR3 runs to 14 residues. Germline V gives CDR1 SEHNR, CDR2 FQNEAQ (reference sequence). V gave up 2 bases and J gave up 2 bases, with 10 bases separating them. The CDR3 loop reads CASSLPGNPYEQYF. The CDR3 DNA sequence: TGTGCCAGCAGCTTACCCGGGAACCCCTACGAGCAGTACTTC.

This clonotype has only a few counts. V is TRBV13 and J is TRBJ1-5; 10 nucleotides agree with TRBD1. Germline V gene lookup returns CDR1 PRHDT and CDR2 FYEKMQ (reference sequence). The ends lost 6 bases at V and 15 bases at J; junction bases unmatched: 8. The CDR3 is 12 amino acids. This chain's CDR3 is CASSAGTGVRHF. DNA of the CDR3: TGTGCCAGCAGTGCCGGGACAGGGGTAAGGCATTTT.

The CDR3 reads CASSQARTGVDLYGYTF. The CDR3, as DNA: TGTGCCAGCAGCCAGGCCCGAACAGGGGTTGACCTCTATGGCTACACCTTC. The V and J genes are TRBV5-8 and TRBJ1-2; TRBD1 matches at 7 bases. The germline V gene encodes CDR1 SGHTS and CDR2 YDEGEE. With V trimmed by 4 bases and J by 4 bases, 16 bases remained unmatched. The CDR3 sequence is 17 residues long.

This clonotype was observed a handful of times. CDR3 coding DNA: TGTGCCAGCGCCGGGGACACCCTTAGCCAGCCCCAGCATTTT. The encoded protein is CASAGDTLSQPQHF. The chain uses TRBV6-2 or TRBV6-3 and TRBJ1-5, with a weak D call TRBD1 (6 bases). Between the trimmed V and J ends, which lost 8 bases and 7 bases, there was a span of 18 bases. The CDR3 length is 14 residues. CDR1 and CDR2 from the germline V gene are MNHEY and SVGEGT.